The TCR beta chain under discussion was sequenced for a study of T cell responses to AZD1222 COVID-19 vaccine. Study outcomes and limitations: Donor demographics were predominantly white British with a female majority; clonal diversity may be underestimated.

Sequenced by immunoSEQ multiplex PCR; TCRdb stores in-frame clones only, minus some. Counted here are approximately 110,000 clones, roughly 90% occurring once; the ten biggest clones make up around 13%. Per the germline V gene, CDR1 is SNHLY and CDR2 is FYNNEI. The CDR3 sequence is 15 residues long. V lost 7 bases, J lost 0 bases, and 13 bases lay in between. As regards this clone: Its specificity is not known.

This clonotype originated in an adult in good health. The chain joins TRBV2 to TRBJ1-3; D gene ambiguous. The sample here was peripheral blood, taken on day 0 of MenACWY control vaccination. The CDR3 here is CASTLGLVSGNTIYF. For the CDR3, the DNA is TGTGCCAGCACCCTCGGGTTGGTCTCTGGAAACACCATATATTTT.